Listed below are T cell receptor beta chains from one sample, sequenced in a study of T-cell reconstitution after alpha-beta-depleted transplantation in children. Each CDR3 protein gets one entry after TCRdb re-called the PCR reads with MiXCR. The data hold 70,000 or so distinct CDR3 sequences, with under 13% observed a single time. Sequences were derived from PBMCs, sampled before TCRalphabeta/CD19-depleted stem cell transplant. The source of these receptors is a boy under 18 with acute myeloid leukemia, due to receive a stem cell transplant. The CDR3 runs from the conserved cysteine through the conserved F or W. The D gene is left open where the match is weak. The size of a clone is reported for some rows only, either as once, few or many, or as a class for expanded clones.

j_gene: TRBJ1-1
abundance: many
len: 14
d_gene: .
v_gene: TRBV28
CDR3nt: TGTGCCAGCAGTATAGCAGGGCGGAACACTGAAGCTTTCTTT
CDR3aa: CASSIAGRNTEAFF

j_gene: TRBJ1-4
abundance: many
len: 15
d_gene: .
v_gene: TRBV7-9
CDR3nt: TGTGCCAGCAGCCCCGGCCTTGGGGTTTATGAAAAACTGTTTTTT
CDR3aa: CASSPGLGVYEKLFF

j_gene: TRBJ2-7
abundance: .
len: 16
d_gene: TRBD2
v_gene: TRBV13
CDR3nt: TGTGCCAGCAGCTTAGGGGGCGGGAGCGGCCGAGCCGAGCAGTACTTC
CDR3aa: CASSLGGGSGRAEQYF

j_gene: TRBJ2-1
abundance: many
len: 12
d_gene: .
v_gene: TRBV29-1
CDR3nt: TGCAGCGCGTTTCTAGCGAACAATGAGCAGTTCTTC
CDR3aa: CSAFLANNEQFF

j_gene: TRBJ2-7
abundance: many
len: 17
d_gene: .
v_gene: TRBV6-1
CDR3nt: TGTGCCAGCAGTCAATATCAGGGAGGTTCTCGAGGCTACGAGCAGTACTTC
CDR3aa: CASSQYQGGSRGYEQYF

j_gene: TRBJ2-2
abundance: many
len: 14
d_gene: .
v_gene: TRBV28
CDR3nt: TGTGCCAGCAGTCTACGAAGGGGCACCGGGGAGCTGTTTTTT
CDR3aa: CASSLRRGTGELFF

j_gene: TRBJ2-7
abundance: many
len: 14
d_gene: .
v_gene: TRBV3-1
CDR3nt: TGTGCCAGCAGCCAAAACGCAGGGTCCTACGAGCAGTACTTC
CDR3aa: CASSQNAGSYEQYF

j_gene: TRBJ1-2
abundance: many
len: 14
d_gene: .
v_gene: TRBV29-1
CDR3nt: TGCAGCGTTATCGGTGACCCTGAGAACTATGGCTACACCTTC
CDR3aa: CSVIGDPENYGYTF

j_gene: TRBJ2-7
abundance: many
len: 14
d_gene: TRBD2
v_gene: TRBV4-2
CDR3nt: TGTGCCAGCAGCCAAACCGGGACTAGCTGGGAGCAGTACTTC
CDR3aa: CASSQTGTSWEQYF

j_gene: TRBJ2-1
abundance: many
len: 14
d_gene: TRBD1
v_gene: TRBV20-1
CDR3nt: TGCAGTGCTTGGACAGGGTCGATACGTAGTGAGCAGTTCTTC
CDR3aa: CSAWTGSIRSEQFF

j_gene: TRBJ2-3
abundance: .
len: 11
d_gene: .
v_gene: TRBV19
CDR3nt: TGTGCCAGTACAAGCACAGATACGCAGTATTTT
CDR3aa: CASTSTDTQYF

j_gene: TRBJ1-1
abundance: many
len: 14
d_gene: .
v_gene: TRBV28
CDR3nt: TGTGCCAGCAGTTTATACCGAGGGGTGAGGGGGGCTTTCTTT
CDR3aa: CASSLYRGVRGAFF

j_gene: TRBJ1-5
abundance: many
len: 12
d_gene: .
v_gene: TRBV7-9
CDR3nt: TGTGCCAGCAGCTTAGCCTTGCAGCCCCAGCATTTT
CDR3aa: CASSLALQPQHF

j_gene: TRBJ2-7
abundance: many
len: 14
d_gene: .
v_gene: TRBV10-3
CDR3nt: TGTGCCTCTCAGCTGGAGGGTGGGCGTCGCGAGCAGTACTTC
CDR3aa: CASQLEGGRREQYF

j_gene: TRBJ1-6
abundance: many
len: 15
d_gene: .
v_gene: TRBV28
CDR3nt: TGTGCCAGCAGCACTCACCTAGGGGGAGGTTCACCCCTCCACTTT
CDR3aa: CASSTHLGGGSPLHF

j_gene: TRBJ1-2
abundance: many
len: 13
d_gene: TRBD1
v_gene: TRBV7-9
CDR3nt: TGTGCCAGCAGCTCCTCCGGGACAGGGGGCAACACCTTC
CDR3aa: CASSSSGTGGNTF

j_gene: TRBJ2-1
abundance: many
len: 17
d_gene: TRBD2
v_gene: TRBV7-3
CDR3nt: TGTGCCAGCAGCTTAAAGGTCGCGGGAGGGGCTGGGAATGAGCAGTTCTTC
CDR3aa: CASSLKVAGGAGNEQFF

j_gene: TRBJ2-7
abundance: many
len: 12
d_gene: .
v_gene: TRBV18
CDR3nt: TGTGCCAGCTCACCCGATTCCTACGAGCAGTACTTC
CDR3aa: CASSPDSYEQYF

j_gene: TRBJ2-7
abundance: many
len: 15
d_gene: TRBD1
v_gene: TRBV27
CDR3nt: TGTGCCAGCAGTGCACAGGGACAGGGGGTGGGAGAGCAGTACTTC
CDR3aa: CASSAQGQGVGEQYF

j_gene: TRBJ1-3
abundance: many
len: 14
d_gene: .
v_gene: TRBV5-1
CDR3nt: TGCGCCAGCAGCGGAGGGACTGCGGGAAACACCATATATTTT
CDR3aa: CASSGGTAGNTIYF

j_gene: TRBJ2-3
abundance: many
len: 10
d_gene: .
v_gene: TRBV12-3/TRBV12-4
CDR3nt: TGTGCCAGCAGAGCAGATACGCAGTATTTT
CDR3aa: CASRADTQYF

j_gene: TRBJ1-2
abundance: many
len: 12
d_gene: TRBD1
v_gene: TRBV29-1
CDR3nt: TGCAGCGGACAGGGTACTAACTATGGCTACACCTTC
CDR3aa: CSGQGTNYGYTF

j_gene: TRBJ2-7
abundance: many
len: 12
d_gene: TRBD1
v_gene: TRBV7-2
CDR3nt: TGTGCCAGCAGCTCAGGGGGCGGCGAGCAGTACTTC
CDR3aa: CASSSGGGEQYF

j_gene: TRBJ2-2
abundance: .
len: 13
d_gene: .
v_gene: TRBV7-2
CDR3nt: TGTGCCAGCAGTCTTGGGCCCCCCGGGGAGCTGTTTTTT
CDR3aa: CASSLGPPGELFF

j_gene: TRBJ2-2
abundance: many
len: 15
d_gene: .
v_gene: TRBV5-1
CDR3nt: TGCGCCAGCAGCCCCATAACGTCGGGCACCGGGGAGCTGTTTTTT
CDR3aa: CASSPITSGTGELFF

j_gene: TRBJ2-3
abundance: many
len: 16
d_gene: .
v_gene: TRBV6-1
CDR3nt: TGTGCCAGCAGCTTGAATTCGAGGGGTGGCACAGATACGCAGTATTTT
CDR3aa: CASSLNSRGGTDTQYF

j_gene: TRBJ2-1
abundance: many
len: 13
d_gene: .
v_gene: TRBV5-5
CDR3nt: TGTGCCAGCAGCTTGGTTCGTACGGCAGGCCAGTTCTTC
CDR3aa: CASSLVRTAGQFF

j_gene: TRBJ1-1
abundance: .
len: 15
d_gene: .
v_gene: TRBV28
CDR3nt: TGTGCCAGCAGTTTCGAGACAGGAGGGAACCCTGAAGCTTTCTTT
CDR3aa: CASSFETGGNPEAFF

j_gene: TRBJ2-1
abundance: once
len: 15
d_gene: TRBD2
v_gene: TRBV6-2/TRBV6-3
CDR3nt: TGTGCCAGCAGTCGGGGACTAGCGTCATACAATGAGCAGTTCTTC
CDR3aa: CASSRGLASYNEQFF

j_gene: TRBJ2-2
abundance: many
len: 14
d_gene: .
v_gene: TRBV12-3/TRBV12-4
CDR3nt: TGTGCCAGCAGTTTCTCTAGCGCCACCGGGGAGCTGTTTTTT
CDR3aa: CASSFSSATGELFF

j_gene: TRBJ1-4
abundance: many
len: 16
d_gene: .
v_gene: TRBV18
CDR3nt: TGTGCCAGCTCACCTACTTCGAGGACAACTAATGAAAAACTGTTTTTT
CDR3aa: CASSPTSRTTNEKLFF

j_gene: TRBJ1-1
abundance: .
len: 14
d_gene: .
v_gene: TRBV11-3
CDR3nt: TGTGCCAGCAGCTTACAGGGGATGGGCACTGAAGCTTTCTTT
CDR3aa: CASSLQGMGTEAFF